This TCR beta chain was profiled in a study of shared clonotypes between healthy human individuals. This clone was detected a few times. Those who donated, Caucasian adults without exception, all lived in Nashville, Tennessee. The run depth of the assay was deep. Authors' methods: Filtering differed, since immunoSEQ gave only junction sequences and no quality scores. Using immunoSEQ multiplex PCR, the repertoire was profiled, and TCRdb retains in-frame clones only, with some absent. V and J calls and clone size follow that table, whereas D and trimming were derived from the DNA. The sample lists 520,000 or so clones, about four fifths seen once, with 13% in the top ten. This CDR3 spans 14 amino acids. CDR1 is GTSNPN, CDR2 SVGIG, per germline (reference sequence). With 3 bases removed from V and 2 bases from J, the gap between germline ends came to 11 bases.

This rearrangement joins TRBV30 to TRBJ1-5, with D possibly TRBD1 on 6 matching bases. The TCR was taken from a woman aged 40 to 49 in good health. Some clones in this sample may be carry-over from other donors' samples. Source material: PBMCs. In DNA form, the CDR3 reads TGTGCCTGGAGGCCGGGACAACGCAATCAGCCCCAGCATTTT. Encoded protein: CAWRPGQRNQPQHF.